This T cell receptor beta chain was captured by sequencing in a study of graft-versus-host responses after intestinal transplantation. Study in general: Isolated intestinal, liver-intestinal, or multivisceral transplants had been given to the recipients. For 2 to 4 years after anti-thymocyte globulin induction, all recipients took tacrolimus and steroids. Points from the study as a whole: Marrow from the recipient contained GvH clones, some of which had appeared first in ileum or blood.

The CDR3 totals 15 residues. Germline V gene sequence: CDR1 SNHLY, CDR2 FYNNEI. The V and J ends lost 3 bases and 4 bases, in that order; junction bases with no gene match: 6. Of note for this clone: Its antigen remains unidentified.

Generated by immunoSEQ multiplex PCR, the TCRdb table keeps only in-frame clones and is missing some. Of over a thousand clones in the sample, around 90% are singletons; the top ten hold roughly 7.9%. The source of this sequence is a human patient who received an intestinal transplant, so some T cells may come from the graft donor. V and J are TRBV2 and TRBJ2-3, with TRBD1 matching over 8 bases. The sample consisted of PBMCs, taken 8 days after intestinal transplant. The CDR3 DNA reads as TGTGCCAGCAGTGAGGGCCAGGGGGCTTCAGATACGCAGTATTTT. Encoded protein: CASSEGQGASDTQYF. Full variable domain (outside the CDR3, taken from reference TRBV2 and TRBJ2-3): EPEVTQTPSHQVTQMGQEVILRCVPISNHLYFYWYRQILGQKVEFLVSFYNNEISEKSEIFDDQFSVERPDGSNFTLKIRSTKLEDSAMYFCASSEGQGASDTQYFGPGTRLTVL.